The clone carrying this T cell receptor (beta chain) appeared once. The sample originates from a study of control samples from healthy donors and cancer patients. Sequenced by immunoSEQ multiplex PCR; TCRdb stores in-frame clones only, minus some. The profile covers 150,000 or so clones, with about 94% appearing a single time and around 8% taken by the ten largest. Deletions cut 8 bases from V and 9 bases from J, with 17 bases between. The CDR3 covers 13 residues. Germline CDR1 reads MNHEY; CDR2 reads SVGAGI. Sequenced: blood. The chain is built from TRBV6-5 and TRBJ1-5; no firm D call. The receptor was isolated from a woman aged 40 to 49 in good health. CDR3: CASGRAGVLPQHF. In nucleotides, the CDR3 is TGTGCCAGCGGACGTGCAGGTGTCTTGCCCCAGCATTTT.